This TCR beta chain was obtained from a study of siplizumab effects on memory and regulatory T cells. Study-wide findings and caveats: Confirmation was lacking for the suppressive function of proliferating Tregs derived from siplizumab cultures.

The method was immunoSEQ multiplex PCR; TCRdb's version includes in-frame clones alone and lacks a portion of them. The repertoire holds 95,000 to 130,000 clones, with approximately 94% as singletons. Germline V lookup: CDR1 SGHAT, CDR2 FQNNGV. The CDR3 is made up of 16 amino acids. J was trimmed by 3 bases and V by 1 base; bases with no gene match: 7. On this clone: Its specificity is unknown.

Sequencing used non-Treg CD4+ T cells sorted from blood. The rearrangement links TRBV11-2 to TRBJ2-7, with TRBD1 identical over 9 bases. The receptor comes from a human donor in good health. Here the CDR3 reads CASSLGHSTGGYEQYF. DNA for the CDR3: TGTGCCAGCAGCTTAGGTCACTCGACAGGGGGCTACGAGCAGTACTTC.